This T cell receptor (beta chain) emerged from a study of OX40 agonist ivuxolimab in advanced cancers. At the level of the study: In this cohort, patients received ivuxolimab, an agonistic anti-OX40 (CD134) antibody. Study-level findings and limits: CD8+ T cells (on average) carried more expanded clones than CD4+ T cells.

Method: immunoSEQ multiplex PCR; TCRdb's copy keeps in-frame clones and lacks some. Of some 94,000 clones listed, around 96% are singletons. Germline V gives CDR1 SGHAT, CDR2 FQNNGV. The ends were cut back, 2 bases at V and 1 base at J, with 12 bases in the middle. This CDR3 region has 15 residues. People who had autoimmune disease history or systemic immunosuppression were excluded. Blood was sampled at baseline, cycle 4 day 1, and cycle 7 day 1. A remark on this clone: What it binds is not known.

The rearrangement joins TRBV11-2 to TRBJ2-7; D uncertain. The clonotype comes from an adult with an advanced solid tumor such as melanoma, head and neck, liver or kidney cancer. The sequencing used CD4+ or CD8+ T cells sorted from blood, collected in a trial of the OX40 agonist ivuxolimab. The DNA of the CDR3 is TGTGCCAGCAGCTTAATGACGGCAGCTTCCTACGAGCAGTACTTC. Residues: CASSLMTAASYEQYF.